This is a list of T cell receptor beta chains from one sample in a study of blood T cell repertoires in COVID-19. Assay used: immunoSEQ multiplex PCR; TCRdb lists only in-frame clones, some missing. In the table there are approximately 200,000 clones, 88% of which are singletons. Sequenced sample: peripheral blood. The source is a man aged 65-85 years with acute or convalescent COVID-19. The CDR3 runs from the conserved cysteine through the conserved F or W. Each record gives: J gene, D gene, clone size, CDR3 length, V gene, CDR3 DNA, CDR3 protein. The D gene is left open where the match is weak. Size is omitted from some rows. Given values are once, few, many or a class for expanded clones.

J gene: TRBJ1-1
D gene: TRBD1
clone size: once
CDR3 length: 17
V gene: TRBV28
CDR3 DNA: TGTGCCAGCAGTTCGGGGGACAGGGGCCGGGAGGACACTGAAGCTTTCTTT
CDR3 protein: CASSSGDRGREDTEAFF

J gene: TRBJ1-1
D gene: .
clone size: .
CDR3 length: 13
V gene: TRBV10-3
CDR3 DNA: TGTGCCATCAGTGTTGGGGCCCCCACTGAAGCTTTCTTT
CDR3 protein: CAISVGAPTEAFF

J gene: TRBJ1-6
D gene: TRBD1
clone size: .
CDR3 length: 15
V gene: TRBV15
CDR3 DNA: TGTGCCACCAGCAAAGGCGACAGGGCCAATTCACCCCTCCACTTT
CDR3 protein: CATSKGDRANSPLHF

J gene: TRBJ2-1
D gene: TRBD2
clone size: .
CDR3 length: 14
V gene: TRBV30
CDR3 DNA: TGTGCCTGGAGTGGGGGGGGATCCTACAATGAGCAGTTCTTC
CDR3 protein: CAWSGGGSYNEQFF

J gene: TRBJ2-1
D gene: .
clone size: .
CDR3 length: 14
V gene: TRBV9
CDR3 DNA: TGTGCCAGCAGCTTTCACATGGACTTTACTGAGCAGTTCTTC
CDR3 protein: CASSFHMDFTEQFF

J gene: TRBJ1-5
D gene: .
clone size: .
CDR3 length: 15
V gene: TRBV7-8
CDR3 DNA: TGTGCCAGCAGCCCAGGGAGGGATAGCAATCAGCCCCAGCATTTT
CDR3 protein: CASSPGRDSNQPQHF

J gene: TRBJ1-2
D gene: .
clone size: .
CDR3 length: 14
V gene: TRBV28
CDR3 DNA: TGTGCCAGCACCGGTTCGGGGGGCGAGCATGGCTACACCTTC
CDR3 protein: CASTGSGGEHGYTF

J gene: TRBJ2-1
D gene: TRBD2
clone size: .
CDR3 length: 15
V gene: TRBV18
CDR3 DNA: TGTGCCAGCTCACCGGCGGGAGGGACCTACAATGAGCAGTTCTTC
CDR3 protein: CASSPAGGTYNEQFF

J gene: TRBJ1-1
D gene: .
clone size: .
CDR3 length: 13
V gene: TRBV3-1/TRBV3-2
CDR3 DNA: TGTGCCAGCAAAAACTTAGCGGCAGGTGAAGCTTTCTTT
CDR3 protein: CASKNLAAGEAFF

J gene: TRBJ2-7
D gene: TRBD2
clone size: .
CDR3 length: 14
V gene: TRBV24-1
CDR3 DNA: TGTGCCACCAGTGCTGGGGGGAGGGCCTACGAGCAGTACTTC
CDR3 protein: CATSAGGRAYEQYF

J gene: TRBJ2-1
D gene: .
clone size: once
CDR3 length: 16
V gene: TRBV28
CDR3 DNA: TGTGCCAGCAGTTTTTTCGGGGAGGACTCCTACAATGAGCAGTTCTTC
CDR3 protein: CASSFFGEDSYNEQFF

J gene: TRBJ2-5
D gene: TRBD1
clone size: .
CDR3 length: 15
V gene: TRBV7-2
CDR3 DNA: TGTGCCAGCAGCTCCCGACAGGGGGCCCATGGGGCCCAGTACTTC
CDR3 protein: CASSSRQGAHGAQYF

J gene: TRBJ1-1
D gene: TRBD1
clone size: .
CDR3 length: 15
V gene: TRBV7-9
CDR3 DNA: TGTGCCAGCACCACCATCAGGGGGTTGAACACTGAAGCTTTCTTT
CDR3 protein: CASTTIRGLNTEAFF

J gene: TRBJ1-2
D gene: .
clone size: .
CDR3 length: 15
V gene: TRBV9
CDR3 DNA: TGTGCCAGCAGCGTAGGCGGGGCAGCGAGCTATGGCTACACCTTC
CDR3 protein: CASSVGGAASYGYTF

J gene: TRBJ1-1
D gene: .
clone size: .
CDR3 length: 12
V gene: TRBV12-3/TRBV12-4
CDR3 DNA: TGTGCCAGCAGTCCCCGACAAAGTACGGCTTTCTTT
CDR3 protein: CASSPRQSTAFF

J gene: TRBJ1-2
D gene: TRBD1
clone size: .
CDR3 length: 13
V gene: TRBV6-2/TRBV6-3
CDR3 DNA: TGTGCCAGCAGCTCGGGACAGGGAATAGGCTACACCTTC
CDR3 protein: CASSSGQGIGYTF

J gene: TRBJ2-7
D gene: .
clone size: .
CDR3 length: 13
V gene: TRBV18
CDR3 DNA: TGTGCCAGCTCACCCCCGAGCTCCTACGAGCAGTACTTC
CDR3 protein: CASSPPSSYEQYF

J gene: TRBJ1-1
D gene: .
clone size: .
CDR3 length: 14
V gene: TRBV15
CDR3 DNA: TGTGCCACCAGTAGGGGGGGCCTCGGCACTGAAGCTTTCTTT
CDR3 protein: CATSRGGLGTEAFF

J gene: TRBJ2-7
D gene: TRBD1
clone size: once
CDR3 length: 13
V gene: TRBV6-2/TRBV6-3
CDR3 DNA: TGTGCCAGCAGTTACCCGGGACAGGTCGAGCAGTACTTC
CDR3 protein: CASSYPGQVEQYF

J gene: TRBJ1-4
D gene: TRBD1
clone size: once
CDR3 length: 15
V gene: TRBV9
CDR3 DNA: TGTGCCAGCAGCGTAGGTCAGGGGGCGGGTGAAAAACTGTTTTTT
CDR3 protein: CASSVGQGAGEKLFF

J gene: TRBJ2-5
D gene: TRBD1
clone size: .
CDR3 length: 15
V gene: TRBV19
CDR3 DNA: TGTGCCAGTAGTATAGCCCCAGGGGGCGCCGAGACCCAGTACTTC
CDR3 protein: CASSIAPGGAETQYF

J gene: TRBJ1-1
D gene: .
clone size: once
CDR3 length: 17
V gene: TRBV3-1/TRBV3-2
CDR3 DNA: TGTGCCAGCAGCCAAGGGAGGAGAGGCCAGGTGAACACTGAAGCTTTCTTT
CDR3 protein: CASSQGRRGQVNTEAFF

J gene: TRBJ2-1
D gene: TRBD2
clone size: .
CDR3 length: 15
V gene: TRBV6-5
CDR3 DNA: TGTGCCAGCAGACAGAGGGCTAGCGGGAGTGGTGAGCAGTTCTTC
CDR3 protein: CASRQRASGSGEQFF

J gene: TRBJ2-2
D gene: .
clone size: .
CDR3 length: 16
V gene: TRBV11-2
CDR3 DNA: TGTGCCAGCAGCTTAAGTGGAGTGCGGGGCACCGGGGAGCTGTTTTTT
CDR3 protein: CASSLSGVRGTGELFF

J gene: TRBJ2-5
D gene: TRBD2
clone size: .
CDR3 length: 14
V gene: TRBV6-5
CDR3 DNA: TGTGCCAGCAGTTCCCCGGGAGGTCAAGAGACCCAGTACTTC
CDR3 protein: CASSSPGGQETQYF

J gene: TRBJ2-1
D gene: TRBD2
clone size: few
CDR3 length: 17
V gene: TRBV9
CDR3 DNA: TGTGCCAGCAGCGTAGGAAATAGCGGGAGCTCCTACAATGAGCAGTTCTTC
CDR3 protein: CASSVGNSGSSYNEQFF

J gene: TRBJ1-5
D gene: TRBD1
clone size: few
CDR3 length: 14
V gene: TRBV19
CDR3 DNA: TGTGCCAGTAGCCAGACAGGGGGAGTCCAGCCCCAGCATTTT
CDR3 protein: CASSQTGGVQPQHF

J gene: TRBJ2-1
D gene: TRBD2
clone size: .
CDR3 length: 15
V gene: TRBV7-2
CDR3 DNA: TGTGCCAGCAGCTCAGCGGGAGGGGAATACAATGAGCAGTTCTTC
CDR3 protein: CASSSAGGEYNEQFF

J gene: TRBJ2-1
D gene: TRBD2
clone size: .
CDR3 length: 17
V gene: TRBV2
CDR3 DNA: TGTGCCAGCAGGGAGGGATCCGGGACTAGCGGGGACAATGAGCAGTTCTTC
CDR3 protein: CASREGSGTSGDNEQFF

J gene: TRBJ2-2
D gene: TRBD1
clone size: .
CDR3 length: 14
V gene: TRBV11-3
CDR3 DNA: TGTGCCAGCAGCGCCCGGACAGGGAACGGGGAGCTGTTTTTT
CDR3 protein: CASSARTGNGELFF

J gene: TRBJ2-3
D gene: .
clone size: .
CDR3 length: 13
V gene: TRBV5-1
CDR3 DNA: TGCGCCAGTCAGGGTGACGGCACAGATACGCAGTATTTT
CDR3 protein: CASQGDGTDTQYF

J gene: TRBJ1-2
D gene: TRBD1
clone size: few
CDR3 length: 16
V gene: TRBV7-9
CDR3 DNA: TGTGCCAGCAGCTTAGAAATCCGGGACAGGGGGTATGGCTACACCTTC
CDR3 protein: CASSLEIRDRGYGYTF

J gene: TRBJ1-2
D gene: .
clone size: .
CDR3 length: 14
V gene: TRBV28
CDR3 DNA: TGTGCCAGCAGCCCGGGGGGGCTAAACTATGGCTACACCTTC
CDR3 protein: CASSPGGLNYGYTF

J gene: TRBJ1-4
D gene: .
clone size: .
CDR3 length: 15
V gene: TRBV28
CDR3 DNA: TGTGCCAGCAGTCTCCCGGTAGCAACTAATGAAAAACTGTTTTTT
CDR3 protein: CASSLPVATNEKLFF

J gene: TRBJ1-3
D gene: .
clone size: .
CDR3 length: 14
V gene: TRBV7-6
CDR3 DNA: TGTGCCAGCAGCCCTCAGGGTGGCGGAAACACCATATATTTT
CDR3 protein: CASSPQGGGNTIYF

J gene: TRBJ2-7
D gene: TRBD1
clone size: .
CDR3 length: 15
V gene: TRBV19
CDR3 DNA: TGTGCCAGTAGTACCCGGACAGGGGGAACCTACGAGCAGTACTTC
CDR3 protein: CASSTRTGGTYEQYF

J gene: TRBJ2-1
D gene: .
clone size: .
CDR3 length: 15
V gene: TRBV7-9
CDR3 DNA: TGTGCCAGCAGCTACAACCAGGGGCCCTACAATGAGCAGTTCTTC
CDR3 protein: CASSYNQGPYNEQFF

J gene: TRBJ2-6
D gene: TRBD1
clone size: .
CDR3 length: 17
V gene: TRBV7-2
CDR3 DNA: TGTGCCAGCAGCCCCAGGGGGCGCAGTTCTGGGGCCAACGTCCTGACTTTC
CDR3 protein: CASSPRGRSSGANVLTF

J gene: TRBJ1-1
D gene: .
clone size: .
CDR3 length: 13
V gene: TRBV14
CDR3 DNA: TGTGCCAGCAGCCAACTTGGGACTTCTGAAGCTTTCTTT
CDR3 protein: CASSQLGTSEAFF